This T cell receptor beta chain was found in a study of T-cell reconstitution after alpha-beta-depleted transplantation in children. The authors prepared the TCRbeta library with unique molecular identifiers. TCRdb itself ran the PCR reads through MiXCR, one entry per CDR3 protein. The table has roughly 300,000 distinct CDR3 sequences, about a tenth seen once. The table lists this clonotype with many counts. Losses at the gene ends were 3 bases for V and 6 bases for J; bases not matched to a gene: 4. Germline V gene data show CDR1 as MDHEN and CDR2 as SYDVKM. CDR3 length: 14 amino acids. The chain uses TRBV28 and TRBJ2-7; 11 bases agree with TRBD2. The clonotype comes from a human donor who donated a stem cell graft to a child with acute lymphoblastic leukemia. The sequencing here drew on PBMCs from the stem cell graft donor, taken from the stem cell graft. The CDR3 nucleotides are TGTGCCAGCAGTTTTTCTAGCGGGAGGCTCGAGCAGTACTTC. It is translated as CASSFSSGRLEQYF.